This T cell receptor (beta chain) was sequenced for a study of shared clonotypes between healthy human individuals. Study-level findings and limits: Estimated clonotype richness was generally higher in naive than memory subsets.

CD45RO-negative, CCR7-positively selected cells formed the naive CD8 fraction, excluding terminally differentiated effector memory CD45RA+ cells. Measured with immunoSEQ multiplex PCR; TCRdb has only the in-frame clones, and not every one. The sample consists of some 2 million clones, roughly 94% of them appearing once. As for this clone: No antigen is known for it.

The TCR comes from a man between 18 and 29 years old in good health. The source material was naive CD8+ T cells sorted from blood.

The CDR3 DNA reads as TGTGCCAGCAGTGATTGGGTATACGAGCAGTACTTC. This gives the protein CASSDWVYEQYF. This sequence joins TRBV6-1 and TRBJ2-7, with D unresolved. Trimming removed 3 bases at V and 4 bases at J, with 7 bases between. Germline V gene sequence: CDR1 MNHNS, CDR2 SASEGT. This CDR3 region has 12 residues.